Each of the 17 T cell receptor beta chains below was sequenced from the same sample in a study of read filtering for tumor transcriptome and immune sequencing. Molecular barcoded adaptors covering alpha/delta and beta/gamma chains were used on 400 to 450 ng RNA. Via MiXCR, TCRdb re-called the reads, giving one row per CDR3 protein. The sample carries about 93,000 distinct CDR3 sequences, roughly a fifth recorded once. Material for sequencing was a population of CD138-negative cells sorted from bone marrow. Receptor source: a donor at least 40 years old with multiple myeloma.

This clonotype was detected only a few times. The chain recombines TRBV11-2 with TRBJ2-5; D uncertain. The ends were cut back, 0 bases at V and 1 base at J, with 6 bases in the middle. This CDR3 comprises 14 residues. CDR1 is SGHAT, CDR2 FQNNGV, per germline. The CDR3 coding sequence is TGTGCCAGCAGCTTAGAGGTCCTCCAAGAGACCCAGTACTTC. As protein: CASSLEVLQETQYF.

The V and J genes are TRBV28 and TRBJ2-5; 14 bases match TRBD2. Trimming removed 4 bases from V and 4 bases from J; junction bases left unmatched: 5. This CDR3 spans 16 amino acids. Germline V lookup: CDR1 MDHEN, CDR2 SYDVKM. This CDR3 is CASSSWTSGGRETQYF. The CDR3 DNA sequence: TGTGCCAGCAGTTCCTGGACTAGCGGGGGGCGAGAGACCCAGTACTTC.

A note on this clonotype: At one end the junction does not follow the germline gene, possibly because of a read error. The CDR3 coding sequence is TGCACTGCTAGCGACCCAGGGGGGTCAATCAATGAGCAGTTCTTC. Protein sequence: CTASDPGGSINEQFF. The chain links TRBV20-1 to TRBJ2-1, with D perhaps TRBD1 (7 bases). The CDR3 has 15 amino acids. Germline CDR1 reads DFQATT; CDR2 reads SNEGSKA (reference sequence).

The sample holds many counts of this clonotype. The rearrangement joins TRBV18 to TRBJ2-2; a possible D gene is TRBD2 (6 bases). V was trimmed by 0 bases and J by 4 bases, leaving 9 bases between them. This CDR3 has 15 amino acids. CDR1 is KGHSH, CDR2 LQKENI, per germline. CDR3 residues: CASSPPEGPTGELFF. The CDR3 DNA reads TGTGCCAGCTCACCACCGGAGGGTCCCACCGGGGAGCTGTTTTTT.

This clonotype showed up many times. The chain uses TRBV20-1 and TRBJ2-7; 7 bases agree with TRBD1. CDR1 and CDR2 from the germline V gene are DFQATT and SNEGSKA (reference sequence). V shed 5 bases, J shed 6 bases, and the junction held 7 bases outside the gene matches. CDR3 length equals 12 residues. The CDR3: CSAQRQGSEQYF. CDR3 coding DNA: TGCAGTGCTCAGAGACAGGGAAGCGAGCAGTACTTC.

The J gene is TRBJ2-1, the V gene TRBV19, with a possible D match to TRBD2 (6 bases). CDR3 length equals 14 residues. V dropped 7 bases and J dropped 6 bases, with 16 bases sitting between them. Germline V CDR1 and CDR2: LNHDA, SQIVND (reference sequence). CDR3 loop: CASTVGLGGNEQFF. DNA for the CDR3: TGTGCCAGTACCGTTGGACTGGGGGGCAATGAGCAGTTCTTC.

The chain is built from TRBV10-3 and TRBJ2-7, with D tentatively TRBD2 (5 bases). Trimming shortened V by 4 bases and J by 0 bases, and 10 bases separated the two germline ends. Germline V lookup: CDR1 ENHRY, CDR2 SYGVKD. This CDR3 is built from 14 residues. The CDR3 protein is CAISGTGSSYEQYF. In DNA form, the CDR3 reads TGTGCCATCAGTGGGACGGGAAGCTCCTACGAGCAGTACTTC.

V is TRBV3-1 and J is TRBJ2-3; D possibly corresponds to TRBD2 (5 bases). Per the germline V gene, CDR1 is LGHDT and CDR2 is YNNKEL (reference sequence). Trimming left V 1 base short and J 8 bases short, with 7 bases between. The CDR3 has 12 residues. The CDR3 protein is CASSQVAGTQYF. CDR3 DNA sequence: TGTGCCAGCAGCCAAGTGGCGGGTACGCAGTATTTT.

There are a few counts of this clonotype. The rearrangement uses TRBV12-3 or TRBV12-4 and TRBJ1-2, with D unclear. V was trimmed by 1 base and J by 3 bases, leaving 3 bases between them. The CDR3 totals 12 residues. Here the CDR3 reads CASSLGYYGYTF. The CDR3 coding sequence is TGTGCCAGCAGTTTAGGATACTATGGCTACACCTTC.

This clonotype was picked up many times. The chain recombines TRBV7-2 with TRBJ2-1, with 9 bases identical to TRBD2. CDR3 size: 16 residues. CDR1 is SGHTA, CDR2 FQGNSA, per germline. After removal of 1 base from V and 7 bases from J, the junction contained 8 bases not matched to a gene. CDR3 DNA sequence: TGTGCCAGCAGCTTAGTATCCAGCGGGGGGAAGAATGAGCAGTTCTTC. Translated: CASSLVSSGGKNEQFF.

Concerning this clonotype: One base away lies a much larger clone, so this may be a sequencing read error. The gene calls are TRBV7-9 and TRBJ2-3, with D perhaps assigned TRBD1 or TRBD2 (5 bases each). Germline CDR1 and CDR2: SEHNR and FQNEAQ (reference sequence). The CDR3 spans 14 residues. V shed 7 bases and J shed 4 bases, with 15 bases lying between them. The DNA of the CDR3 is TGTGCCAGCATCTGGGGCGGAGGCTCAGATACGCAGTATTTT. It yields the protein CASIWGGGSDTQYF.

There are many counts of this clonotype. The J gene is TRBJ2-1, the V gene TRBV28; D remains unclear. Germline V gene sequence: CDR1 MDHEN, CDR2 SYDVKM. The CDR3 is 11 residues long. Trimming pared 8 bases from V and 7 bases from J, leaving 9 bases between. CDR3 loop: CASGIGNEQFF. DNA for the CDR3: TGTGCCAGCGGCATTGGAAATGAGCAGTTCTTC.

This clonotype was counted at least ten times. The chain is built from TRBV2 and TRBJ1-1; D is uncertain. The V gene lost 4 bases and the J gene lost 0 bases, with 6 bases spanning the gap. The CDR3 consists of 13 residues. CDR1 and CDR2 (germline): SNHLY, FYNNEI. CDR3 in DNA: TGTGCCAGCAGTGTAGGGCTGAACACTGAAGCTTTCTTT. Protein sequence: CASSVGLNTEAFF.

This clonotype turned up a few times. The chain recombines TRBV20-1 with TRBJ2-5, with 9 bases that match TRBD2. V was pared by 3 bases and J by 5 bases, with 7 bases of the junction left unmatched. Per the germline V gene, CDR1 is DFQATT and CDR2 is SNEGSKA (reference sequence). The CDR3 consists of 14 residues. CDR3 nucleotides: TGCAGTGCTAGGAAAGCGGGGGGCAGCGAGACCCAGTACTTC. It yields the protein CSARKAGGSETQYF.

Points on this clonotype: This may stem from a read error, because a much larger clone lies one nucleotide away. DNA of the CDR3: TGTGCCGGGGGGGACAGATGCTATGGCTACACCTTC. This codes for CAGGDRCYGYTF. V usage is TRBV2 and J usage is TRBJ1-2; 7 positions match TRBD1. V shed 11 bases, J shed 4 bases, and the junction held 7 bases outside the gene matches. In germline, CDR1 is SNHLY, CDR2 FYNNEI. The CDR3 has 12 amino acids.

Only a few counts were recorded for this clonotype. The chain carries TRBV16 and TRBJ1-1; D unclear. The CDR3 extends over 16 amino acids. Per germline, CDR1 KGHSY and CDR2 FQNENV. Trimming removed 6 bases at V and 4 bases at J, with 21 bases between. CDR3 in amino acids: CASRGHIHVQRTEAFF. In nucleotides, the CDR3 is TGTGCCAGCAGAGGCCATATACATGTTCAGCGCACTGAAGCTTTCTTT.

Comments on this clonotype: With only one base between it and a far larger clone, this is likely a read error. The gene calls are TRBV20-1 and TRBJ1-6; D is unclear. Germline V gene lookup returns CDR1 DFQATT and CDR2 SNEGSKA (reference sequence). CDR3 length equals 10 residues. CDR3 sequence (DNA): TGCAGTGCTCCGATGACTGAAGTTTTCTTT. Residues: CSAPMTEVFF.